This T cell receptor beta chain was sequenced for a study of cytomegalovirus exposure and HLA in healthy donors. A note on this clone: Its antigen is still unknown.

General study points: Later on, an analysis tied over 15,000 TCR beta sequences to HLA alleles at 0.05 false discovery rate. Rare TCR sequences dominated, though some public TCRs recurred in many donors. Most subjects' HLA-A and HLA-B alleles were reportedly predicted from TCR beta sequences. Cytomegalovirus association was listed for about 170 TCR beta chains.

The V gene's germline CDR1 is GTSNPN and CDR2 SVGIG (reference sequence). CDR3 length equals 15 residues. V was clipped by 3 bases and J by 6 bases; unmatched bases: 11. The PCR used 60 Vbeta and 13 Jbeta primers. Measured with immunoSEQ multiplex PCR; TCRdb has only the in-frame clones, and not every one. The sample consists of about 100,000 clones, 83% of them appearing once. The V call is TRBV30, the J call TRBJ1-5, with 7 nucleotides matching TRBD1. Sequencing input: PBMCs. This sequence originates from a man in his forties in good health and CMV-seronegative. CDR3 loop: CAWSRGGRLGQPQHF. CDR3 nucleotide sequence: TGTGCCTGGAGCCGAGGGGGCAGGTTAGGTCAGCCCCAGCATTTT.